This entry concerns a single TCR beta chain. This sample was included in a study of OX40 agonist ivuxolimab in advanced cancers. The method was immunoSEQ multiplex PCR; TCRdb's version includes in-frame clones alone and lacks a portion of them. The sample has roughly 70,000 clones, 65% to 90% seen once; the top ten hold about 0.57%. V lost 8 bases and J 8 bases, leaving 22 bases between the germline ends. CDR3 length equals 14 residues. Germline loops: CDR1 SGHNT, CDR2 YYREEE (reference sequence). The chain joins TRBV5-4 to TRBJ1-2; D not certain. The specimen was CD4+ or CD8+ T cells sorted from blood, collected in a trial of the OX40 agonist ivuxolimab. This sequence was found in an adult with an advanced solid tumor such as melanoma, head and neck, liver or kidney cancer. The CDR3 nucleotides read TGTGCCAGAAGCAAAGCGGGCCCCCGGTTGGGCTACACCTTC. Its protein is CARSKAGPRLGYTF.